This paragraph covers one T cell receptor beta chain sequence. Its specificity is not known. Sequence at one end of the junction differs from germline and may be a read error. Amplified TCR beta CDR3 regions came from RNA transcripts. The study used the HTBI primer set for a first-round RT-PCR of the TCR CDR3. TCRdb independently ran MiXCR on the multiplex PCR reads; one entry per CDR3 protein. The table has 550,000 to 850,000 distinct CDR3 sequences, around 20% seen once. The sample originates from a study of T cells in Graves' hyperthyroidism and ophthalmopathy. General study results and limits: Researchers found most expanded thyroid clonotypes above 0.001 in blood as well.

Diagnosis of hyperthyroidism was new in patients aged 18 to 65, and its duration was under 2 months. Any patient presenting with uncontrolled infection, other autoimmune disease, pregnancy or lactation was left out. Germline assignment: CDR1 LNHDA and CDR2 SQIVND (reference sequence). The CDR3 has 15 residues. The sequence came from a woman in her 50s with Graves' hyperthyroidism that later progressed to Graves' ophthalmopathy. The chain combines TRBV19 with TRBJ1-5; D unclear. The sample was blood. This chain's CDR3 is CASLSEDLSNQLQHF. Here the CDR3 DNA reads TGTGCCAGCCTGTCCGAAGACCTCAGCAATCAGCTCCAGCATTTT.